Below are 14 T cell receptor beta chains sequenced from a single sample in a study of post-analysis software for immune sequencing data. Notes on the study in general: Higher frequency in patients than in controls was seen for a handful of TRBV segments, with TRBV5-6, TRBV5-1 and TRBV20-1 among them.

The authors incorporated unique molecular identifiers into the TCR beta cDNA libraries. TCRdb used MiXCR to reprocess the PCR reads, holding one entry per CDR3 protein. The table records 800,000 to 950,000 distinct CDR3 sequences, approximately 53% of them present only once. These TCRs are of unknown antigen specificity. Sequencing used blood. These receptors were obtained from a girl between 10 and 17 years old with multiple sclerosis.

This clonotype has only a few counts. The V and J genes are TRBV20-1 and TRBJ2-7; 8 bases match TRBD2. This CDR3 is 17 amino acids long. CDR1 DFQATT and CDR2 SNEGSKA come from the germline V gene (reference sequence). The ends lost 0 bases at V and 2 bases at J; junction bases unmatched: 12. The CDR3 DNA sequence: TGCAGTGCTAGAGACTCCCGTTTATTGCGGGAGGCCTACGAGCAGTACTTC. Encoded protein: CSARDSRLLREAYEQYF.

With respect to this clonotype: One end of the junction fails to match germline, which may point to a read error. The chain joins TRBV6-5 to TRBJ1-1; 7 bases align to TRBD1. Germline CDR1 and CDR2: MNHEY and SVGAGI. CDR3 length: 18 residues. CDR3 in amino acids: CASSYSDFSGTANIEAFF. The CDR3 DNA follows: TGTGCCAGCAGTTACTCAGATTTTTCGGGGACAGCGAACATTGAAGCTTTCTTT.

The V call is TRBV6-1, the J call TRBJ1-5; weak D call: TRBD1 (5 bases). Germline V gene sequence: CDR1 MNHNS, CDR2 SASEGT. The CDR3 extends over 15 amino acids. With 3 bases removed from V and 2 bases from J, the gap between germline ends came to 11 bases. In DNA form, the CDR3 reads TGTGCCAGCAGTGAGTCCAGGGTTGGCAATCAGCCCCAGCATTTT. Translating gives CASSESRVGNQPQHF.

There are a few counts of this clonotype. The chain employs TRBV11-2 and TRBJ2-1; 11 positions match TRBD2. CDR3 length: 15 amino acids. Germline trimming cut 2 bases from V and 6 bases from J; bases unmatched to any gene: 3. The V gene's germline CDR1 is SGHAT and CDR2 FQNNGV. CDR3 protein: CASSLIAGGTNEQFF. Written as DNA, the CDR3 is TGTGCCAGCAGCTTAATAGCGGGAGGGACCAATGAGCAGTTCTTC.

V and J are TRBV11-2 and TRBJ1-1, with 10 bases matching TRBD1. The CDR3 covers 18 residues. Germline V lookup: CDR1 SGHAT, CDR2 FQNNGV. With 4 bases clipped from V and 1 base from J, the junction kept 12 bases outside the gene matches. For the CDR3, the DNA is TGTGCCAGCAGCTCCTGGACAGGGGGAATAAAAACGAACACTGAAGCTTTCTTT. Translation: CASSSWTGGIKTNTEAFF.

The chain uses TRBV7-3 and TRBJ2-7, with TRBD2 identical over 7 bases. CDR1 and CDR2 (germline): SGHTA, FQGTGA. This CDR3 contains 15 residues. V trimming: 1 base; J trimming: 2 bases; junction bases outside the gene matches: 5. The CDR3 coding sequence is TGTGCCAGCAGCTTAAGGCCGGGGGGTCCCTACGAGCAGTACTTC. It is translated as CASSLRPGGPYEQYF.

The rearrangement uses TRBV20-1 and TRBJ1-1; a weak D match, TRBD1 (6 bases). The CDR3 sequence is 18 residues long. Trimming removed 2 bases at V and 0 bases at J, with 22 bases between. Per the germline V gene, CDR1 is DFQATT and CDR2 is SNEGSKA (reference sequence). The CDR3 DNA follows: TGCAGTGCTAGAACACAGGGCGGCGTTATAATAATGAACACTGAAGCTTTCTTT. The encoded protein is CSARTQGGVIIMNTEAFF.

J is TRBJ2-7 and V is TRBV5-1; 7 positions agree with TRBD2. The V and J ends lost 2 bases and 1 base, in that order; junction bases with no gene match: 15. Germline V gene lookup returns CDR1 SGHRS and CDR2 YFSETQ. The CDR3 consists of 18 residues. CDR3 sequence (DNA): TGCGCCAGCAGCTTCGCGGGAGAGATGCAGGGAACATCCTACGAGCAGTACTTC. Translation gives CASSFAGEMQGTSYEQYF.

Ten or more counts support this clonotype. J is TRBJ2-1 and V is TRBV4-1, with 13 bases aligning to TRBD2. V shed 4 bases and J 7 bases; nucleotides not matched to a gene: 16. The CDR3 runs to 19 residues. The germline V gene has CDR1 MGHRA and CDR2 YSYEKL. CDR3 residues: CASSRPPVRTSGGANEQFF. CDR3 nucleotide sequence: TGCGCCAGCAGCCGACCCCCGGTGAGGACTAGCGGGGGAGCAAATGAGCAGTTCTTC.

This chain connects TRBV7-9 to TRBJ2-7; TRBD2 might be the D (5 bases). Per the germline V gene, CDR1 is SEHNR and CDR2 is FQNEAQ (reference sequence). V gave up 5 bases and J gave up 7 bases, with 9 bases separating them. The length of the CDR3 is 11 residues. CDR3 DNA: TGTGCCAGCAGCCCACGAGGGGAGCAGTACTTC. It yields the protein CASSPRGEQYF.

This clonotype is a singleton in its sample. This CDR3 reads CSAQDRGTYGYTF. In nucleotides, the CDR3 is TGCAGTGCTCAGGACAGGGGGACCTATGGCTACACCTTC. V is TRBV20-1 and J is TRBJ1-2, with 10 bases matching TRBD1. V shed 5 bases and J 4 bases; nucleotides not matched to a gene: 4. Germline CDR1 and CDR2: DFQATT and SNEGSKA (reference sequence). The CDR3 is made up of 13 amino acids.

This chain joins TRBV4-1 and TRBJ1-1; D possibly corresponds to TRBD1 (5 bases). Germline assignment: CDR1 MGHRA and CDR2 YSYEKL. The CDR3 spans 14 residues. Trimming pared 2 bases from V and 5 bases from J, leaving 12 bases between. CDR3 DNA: TGCGCCAGCAGCCAACCGGGGGTCGAGACTGAAGCTTTCTTT. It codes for CASSQPGVETEAFF.

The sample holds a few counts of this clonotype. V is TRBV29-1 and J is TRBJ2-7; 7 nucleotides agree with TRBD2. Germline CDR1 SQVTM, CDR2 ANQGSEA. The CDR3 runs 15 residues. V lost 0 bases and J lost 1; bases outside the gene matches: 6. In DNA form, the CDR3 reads TGCAGCGTTGAAGAATGGCGGGAGCGGTCCTACGAGCAGTACTTC. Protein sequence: CSVEEWRERSYEQYF.

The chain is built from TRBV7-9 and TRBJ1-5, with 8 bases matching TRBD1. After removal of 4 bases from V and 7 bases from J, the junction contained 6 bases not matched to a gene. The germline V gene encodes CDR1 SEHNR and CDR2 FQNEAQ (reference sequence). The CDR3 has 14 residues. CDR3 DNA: TGTGCCAGCAGCTCGGACAGGGCAGAGCAGCCCCAGCATTTT. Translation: CASSSDRAEQPQHF.